This paragraph covers one TCR beta chain sequence. These data belong to a study of shared clonotypes between healthy human individuals. TCRdb's copy holds only in-frame clones and misses some; the assay was immunoSEQ multiplex PCR. The top ten clones hold more than 0.12% of a sample with a few million clones, roughly nine tenths of them seen once. The CDR3 consists of 14 residues. CDR1 is ENHRY and CDR2 is SYGVKD in the germline V gene. This receptor was taken from a man between 18 and 35 years old in good health. The specimen was naive CD4+ T cells sorted from blood. Subset: CD45RA+ positively selected. V is TRBV10-3 and J is TRBJ2-5; no reliable D call. With the DNA end fitting TRBJ2-7 better, the J assignment may be wrong. The CDR3 coding sequence is TGTGCCATCAGTGAGTCGTCTGGCCTCTACGAGCAGTACTTC. Protein sequence: CAISESSGLYEQYF.